Listed below are T cell receptor beta chains from one sample, sequenced in a study of cytotoxic CD8 clonotypes in ibrutinib-treated CLL. The protocol was immunoSEQ multiplex PCR, while the TCRdb copy is restricted to in-frame clones and leaves out a portion. This repertoire shows approximately 47,000 clones, around 52% found once; its top ten account for 25% to 30%. The sample consisted of PBMCs, taken after 24 months of ibrutinib treatment. Receptor source: a human donor with chronic lymphocytic leukemia. Both conserved end residues are part of each CDR3. Each record gives: D gene, V gene, J gene, clone size, CDR3 protein, CDR3 DNA. The D gene is left open where the match is weak. Size tells how often a clone was seen (once, few, many) or the class of an expanded clone, and some rows leave it out.

>-|TRBV19|TRBJ2-7|-
CASSISRDSYEQYF
TGTGCCAGTAGTATTAGCAGGGACTCCTACGAGCAGTACTTC
>TRBD1|TRBV7-7|TRBJ2-2|-
CASSSGQGSVSGELFF
TGTGCCAGCAGCTCTGGACAGGGGAGTGTGTCTGGGGAGCTGTTTTTT
>-|TRBV11-1|TRBJ1-2|-
CASSLGSGRDYGYTF
TGTGCCAGCAGCTTAGGATCGGGTCGCGACTATGGCTACACCTTC
>-|TRBV4-1|TRBJ2-3|-
CASGPVGQSWDTQYF
TGCGCCAGCGGCCCAGTCGGGCAGTCTTGGGATACGCAGTATTTT
>-|TRBV2|TRBJ2-1|few
CASGVEQFF
TGTGCCAGCGGGGTCGAGCAGTTCTTC
>-|TRBV21-1|TRBJ2-5|-
CASSKGSEGAQRETQYF
TGTGCCAGCAGCAAAGGCTCGGAGGGGGCGCAGAGGGAGACCCAGTACTTC
>-|TRBV5-1|TRBJ1-1|many
CASSLLNAGTEAFF
TGCGCCAGCAGCTTGTTGAACGCGGGGACTGAAGCTTTCTTT
>-|TRBV6-4|TRBJ2-1|few
CASSIENYNEQFF
TGTGCCAGCAGTATAGAGAATTACAATGAGCAGTTCTTC
>TRBD1|TRBV25-1|TRBJ1-3|-
CASSEDRGLSGNTIYF
TGTGCCAGCAGTGAAGACAGGGGGCTCTCTGGAAACACCATATATTTT
>TRBD1|TRBV4-2|TRBJ1-1|few
CASSQELLQRDSEAFF
TGTGCCAGCAGCCAAGAGCTCCTCCAGAGGGACAGTGAAGCTTTCTTT
>-|TRBV2|TRBJ2-5|-
CASTTGTWTPQYF
TGTGCCAGCACCACCGGGACGTGGACCCCCCAGTACTTC
>TRBD2|TRBV5-1|TRBJ2-3|-
CASSRGDARSTDTQYF
TGCGCCAGCTCGCGGGGGGATGCACGTTCAACAGATACGCAGTATTTT
>-|TRBV5-6|TRBJ1-2|-
CASSPGVSYNYGYTF
TGTGCCAGCAGCCCCGGTGTCTCTTATAACTATGGCTACACCTTC
>TRBD1|TRBV27|TRBJ1-6|-
CASSFEDREENSPLHF
TGTGCCAGCAGTTTCGAGGACAGGGAGGAGAATTCACCCCTCCACTTT
>-|TRBV5-4|TRBJ2-2|once
CASSLETNTGELFF
TGTGCCAGCAGCTTGGAAACGAACACCGGGGAGCTGTTTTTT
>-|TRBV5-1|TRBJ2-3|-
CASSATPSSDTQYF
TGCGCCAGCAGCGCCACCCCTAGTTCTGATACGCAGTATTTT
>-|TRBV29-1|TRBJ2-2|-
CSVAGGSNTGELFF
TGCAGCGTTGCCGGGGGCTCGAACACCGGGGAGCTGTTTTTT
>-|TRBV5-5|TRBJ2-3|-
CASSLAVLTSTDTQYF
TGTGCCAGCAGCTTAGCAGTTTTAACTAGCACAGATACGCAGTATTTT
>TRBD2|TRBV11-2|TRBJ2-5|-
CASSLGPSGGSGGETQYF
TGTGCCAGCAGCTTAGGGCCTAGCGGGGGCTCCGGGGGAGAGACCCAGTACTTC
>-|TRBV5-4|TRBJ1-2|many
CASSSQGGLFGYGYTF
TGTGCCAGCAGCTCACAGGGAGGTCTTTTTGGCTATGGCTACACCTTC
>-|TRBV5-1|TRBJ2-2|-
CASSFQPMNSGGELFF
TGCGCCAGCAGTTTCCAACCCATGAACTCCGGCGGGGAGCTGTTTTTT
>-|TRBV6-1|TRBJ1-1|-
CASSELGWGSSEAFF
TGTGCCAGCAGTGAATTGGGGTGGGGATCCTCTGAAGCTTTCTTT
>-|TRBV5-1|TRBJ1-3|-
CASSLARGANTIYF
TGCGCCAGCAGCTTGGCCAGGGGTGCAAACACCATATATTTT
>-|TRBV7-9|TRBJ2-3|-
CASSSGAGGGTDTQYF
TGTGCCAGCAGCTCCGGAGCAGGGGGGGGCACAGATACGCAGTATTTT
>-|TRBV5-1|TRBJ2-1|-
CASSLGTLYNEQFF
TGCGCCAGCAGCTTAGGGACTCTCTACAATGAGCAGTTCTTC
>-|TRBV9|TRBJ1-3|-
CASSLGPGNTIYF
TGTGCCAGCAGCCTCGGTCCGGGAAACACCATATATTTT
>-|TRBV28|TRBJ2-3|few
CASSQHFGGDTQYF
TGTGCCAGCAGCCAACACTTCGGGGGTGATACGCAGTATTTT